This TCR beta chain was documented in a study of OX40 agonist ivuxolimab in advanced cancers. Whole-study context: Prior therapy, whether anti-PD-1, anti-PD-L1 or anti-CTLA-4, was allowed, and less than 45% had some.

This CDR3 has 13 residues. The V gene's germline CDR1 is SGHNT and CDR2 YENEEA. V was pared by 5 bases and J by 1 base, with 8 bases between. Clones were read by immunoSEQ multiplex PCR, and TCRdb kept only the in-frame ones, dropping some. The sample lists some 41,000 clones, around 87% occurring once. Blood was sampled at baseline, cycle 4 day 1, and cycle 7 day 1. The V call is TRBV11-3, the J call TRBJ2-5; D is perhaps TRBD2 (5 bases). The material sequenced was CD4+ or CD8+ T cells sorted from blood, taken in a trial of the OX40 agonist ivuxolimab. This receptor was identified in an adult with an advanced solid tumor such as melanoma, head and neck, liver or kidney cancer. In DNA form, the CDR3 reads TGTGCCAGCAGCCCCGAGGGCCAAGAGACCCAGTACTTC. It is translated as CASSPEGQETQYF.